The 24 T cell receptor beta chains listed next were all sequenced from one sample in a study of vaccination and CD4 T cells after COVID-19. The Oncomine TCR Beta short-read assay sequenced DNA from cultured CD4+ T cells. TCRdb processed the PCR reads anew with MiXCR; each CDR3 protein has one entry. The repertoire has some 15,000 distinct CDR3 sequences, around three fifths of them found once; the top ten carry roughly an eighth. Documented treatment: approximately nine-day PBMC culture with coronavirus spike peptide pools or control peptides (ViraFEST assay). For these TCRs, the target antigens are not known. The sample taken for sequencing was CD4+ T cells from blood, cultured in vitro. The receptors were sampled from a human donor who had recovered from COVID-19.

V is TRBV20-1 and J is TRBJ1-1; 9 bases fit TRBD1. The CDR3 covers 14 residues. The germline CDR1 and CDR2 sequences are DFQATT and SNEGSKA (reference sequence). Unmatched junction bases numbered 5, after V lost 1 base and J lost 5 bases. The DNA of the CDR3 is TGCAGTGCTAGAGTAGACAGGGGGTTAACTGAAGCTTTCTTT. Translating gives CSARVDRGLTEAFF.

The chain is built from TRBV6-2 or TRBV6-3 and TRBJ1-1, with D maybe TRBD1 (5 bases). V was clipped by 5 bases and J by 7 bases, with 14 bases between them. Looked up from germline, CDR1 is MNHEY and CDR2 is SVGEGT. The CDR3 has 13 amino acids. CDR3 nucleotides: TGTGCCAGCAGTCCTAGGGGACGGGGTGAAGCTTTCTTT. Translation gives CASSPRGRGEAFF.

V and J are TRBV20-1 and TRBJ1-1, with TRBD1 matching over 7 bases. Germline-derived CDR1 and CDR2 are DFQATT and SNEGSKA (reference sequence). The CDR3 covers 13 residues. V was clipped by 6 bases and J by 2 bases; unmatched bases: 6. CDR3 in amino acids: CSARDSLNTEAFF. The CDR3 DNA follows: TGCAGTGCGAGGGACAGCTTAAACACTGAAGCTTTCTTT.

The DNA for the CDR3 is TGCAGTGCTAGAGCCGGAGAGGGAAAAAGGTACAATGAGCAGTTCTTC. As protein: CSARAGEGKRYNEQFF. V is TRBV20-1 and J is TRBJ2-1; perhaps TRBD2 as D (5 bases). This CDR3 spans 16 amino acids. Per the germline V gene, CDR1 is DFQATT and CDR2 is SNEGSKA (reference sequence). The V end was cut by 1 base, the J end by 4 bases, with 17 bases between.

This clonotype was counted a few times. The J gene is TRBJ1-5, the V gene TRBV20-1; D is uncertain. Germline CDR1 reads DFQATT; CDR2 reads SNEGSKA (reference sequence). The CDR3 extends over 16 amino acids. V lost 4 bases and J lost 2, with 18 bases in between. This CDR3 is CSATKSGGSGNQPQHF. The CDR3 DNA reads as TGCAGTGCTACCAAATCCGGAGGGTCGGGCAATCAGCCCCAGCATTTT.

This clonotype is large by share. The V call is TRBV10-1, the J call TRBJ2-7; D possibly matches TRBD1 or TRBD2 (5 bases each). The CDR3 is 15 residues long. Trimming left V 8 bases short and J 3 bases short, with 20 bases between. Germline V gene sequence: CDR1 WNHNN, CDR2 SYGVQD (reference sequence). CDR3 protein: CASPSPRDHNYEQYF. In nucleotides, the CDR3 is TGCGCCAGCCCGTCCCCCCGGGACCACAACTACGAGCAGTACTTC.

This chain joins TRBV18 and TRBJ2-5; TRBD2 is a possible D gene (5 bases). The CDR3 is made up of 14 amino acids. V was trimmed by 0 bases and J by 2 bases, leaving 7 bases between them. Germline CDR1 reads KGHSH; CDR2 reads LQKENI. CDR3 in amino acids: CASSPPGRQETQYF. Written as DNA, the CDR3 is TGTGCCAGCTCACCACCGGGGAGACAAGAGACCCAGTACTTC.

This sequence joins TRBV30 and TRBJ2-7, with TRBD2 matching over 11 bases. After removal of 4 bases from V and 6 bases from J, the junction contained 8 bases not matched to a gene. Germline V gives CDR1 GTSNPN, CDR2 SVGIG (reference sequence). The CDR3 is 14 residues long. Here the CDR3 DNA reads TGTGCCTGGAAGTTCACTAGCGGGAGTGGCGAGCAGTACTTC. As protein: CAWKFTSGSGEQYF.

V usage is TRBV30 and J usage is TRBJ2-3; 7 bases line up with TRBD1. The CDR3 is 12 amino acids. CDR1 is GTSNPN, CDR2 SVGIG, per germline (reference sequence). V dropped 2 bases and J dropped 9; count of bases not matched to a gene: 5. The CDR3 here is CAWSRDRVTQYF. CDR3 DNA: TGTGCCTGGAGTAGAGACAGGGTCACGCAGTATTTT. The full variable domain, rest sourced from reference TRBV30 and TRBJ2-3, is SQTIHQWPATLVQPVGSPLSLECTVEGTSNPNLYWYRQAAGRGLQLLFYSVGIGQISSEVPQNLSASRPQDRQFILSSKKLLLSDSGFYLCAWSRDRVTQYFGPGTRLTVL.

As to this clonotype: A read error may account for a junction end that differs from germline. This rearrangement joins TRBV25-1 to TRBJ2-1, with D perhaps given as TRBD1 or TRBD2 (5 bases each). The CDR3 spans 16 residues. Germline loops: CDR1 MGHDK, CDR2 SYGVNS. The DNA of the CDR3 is TGTGCCAGCACTGAACTTGTGGGACCGGGATCACTTGAGCAGTTCTTC. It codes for CASTELVGPGSLEQFF.

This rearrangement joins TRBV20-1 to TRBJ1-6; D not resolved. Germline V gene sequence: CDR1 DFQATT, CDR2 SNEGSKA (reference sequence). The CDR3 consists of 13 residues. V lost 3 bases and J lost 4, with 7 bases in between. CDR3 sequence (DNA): TGCAGTGCTAGTCCAGCATATAATTCACCCCTCCACTTT. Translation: CSASPAYNSPLHF.

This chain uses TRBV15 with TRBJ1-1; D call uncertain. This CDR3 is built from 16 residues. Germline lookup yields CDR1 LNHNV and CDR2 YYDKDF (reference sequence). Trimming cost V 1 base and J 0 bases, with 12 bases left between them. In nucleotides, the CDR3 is TGTGCCACCAGCAGAGCGCGCTCCGGGATGAACACTGAAGCTTTCTTT. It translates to CATSRARSGMNTEAFF. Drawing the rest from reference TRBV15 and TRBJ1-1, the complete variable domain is DAMVIQNPRYQVTQFGKPVTLSCSQTLNHNVMYWYQQKSSQAPKLLFHYYDKDFNNEADTPDNFQSRRPNTSFCFLDIRSPGLGDTAMYLCATSRARSGMNTEAFFGQGTRLTVV.

The CDR3 DNA sequence: TGTGCCAGCAGCCTCTCTCTCGGGGCTTTCTTT. It codes for CASSLSLGAFF. This chain links TRBV6-1 with TRBJ1-1; D gene unclear. V was trimmed by 6 bases and J by 11 bases, leaving 13 bases between them. This CDR3 spans 11 amino acids. Germline loops: CDR1 MNHNS, CDR2 SASEGT.

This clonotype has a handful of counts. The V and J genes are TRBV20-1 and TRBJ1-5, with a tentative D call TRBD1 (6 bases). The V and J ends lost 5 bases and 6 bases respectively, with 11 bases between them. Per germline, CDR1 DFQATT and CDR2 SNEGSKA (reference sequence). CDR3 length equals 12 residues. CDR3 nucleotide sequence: TGCAGTGCTTACCGGGGGCCTCAGCCCCAGCATTTT. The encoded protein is CSAYRGPQPQHF.

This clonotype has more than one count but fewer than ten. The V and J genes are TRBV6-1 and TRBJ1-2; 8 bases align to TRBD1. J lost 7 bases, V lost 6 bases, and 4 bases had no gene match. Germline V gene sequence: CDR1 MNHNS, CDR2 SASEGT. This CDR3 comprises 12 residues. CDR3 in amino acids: CASSQGAGGYTF. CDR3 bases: TGTGCCAGCAGCCAGGGGGCTGGTGGCTACACCTTC.

For the CDR3, the DNA is TGTGCCAGCAGCCAAGACGCCAGGTTTTATCCCCTCCACTTT. Translated: CASSQDARFYPLHF. J is TRBJ1-6 and V is TRBV14, with no clear D. Trimming shortened V by 0 bases and J by 13 bases, and 13 bases separated the two germline ends. Germline CDR1 and CDR2: SGHDN and FVKESK. CDR3 size: 14 residues.

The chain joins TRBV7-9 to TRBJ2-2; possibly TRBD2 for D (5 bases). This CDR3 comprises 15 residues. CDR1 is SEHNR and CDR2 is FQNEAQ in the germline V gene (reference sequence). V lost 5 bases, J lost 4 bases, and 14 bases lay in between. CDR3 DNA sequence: TGTGCCAGCAGCGTAAGATCGGGGAGCACCGGGGAGCTGTTTTTT. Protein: CASSVRSGSTGELFF.

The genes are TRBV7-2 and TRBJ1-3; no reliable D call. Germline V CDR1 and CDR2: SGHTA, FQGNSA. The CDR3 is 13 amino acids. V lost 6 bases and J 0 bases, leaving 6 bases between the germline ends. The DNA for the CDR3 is TGTGCCAGCAGACAAAACTCTGGAAACACCATATATTTT. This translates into CASRQNSGNTIYF.

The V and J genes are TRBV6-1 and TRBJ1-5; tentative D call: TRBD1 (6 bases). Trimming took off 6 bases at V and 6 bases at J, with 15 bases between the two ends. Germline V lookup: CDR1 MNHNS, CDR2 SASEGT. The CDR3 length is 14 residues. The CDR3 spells CASSEPQGSQPQHF. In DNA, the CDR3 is TGTGCCAGCAGCGAACCACAGGGCAGTCAGCCCCAGCATTTT.

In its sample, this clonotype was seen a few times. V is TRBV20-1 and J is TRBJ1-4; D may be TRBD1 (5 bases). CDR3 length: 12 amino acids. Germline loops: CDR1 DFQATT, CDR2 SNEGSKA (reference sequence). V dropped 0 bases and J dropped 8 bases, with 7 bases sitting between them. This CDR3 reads CSARDRAEKLFF. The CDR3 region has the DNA TGCAGTGCTAGAGACAGGGCGGAAAAACTGTTTTTT.

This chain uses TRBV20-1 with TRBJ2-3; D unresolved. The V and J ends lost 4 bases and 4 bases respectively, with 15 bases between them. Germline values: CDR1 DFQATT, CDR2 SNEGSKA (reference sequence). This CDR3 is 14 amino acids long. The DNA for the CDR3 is TGCAGTGCTAAGCTTTCAGTCCCGGCAGATACGCAGTATTTT. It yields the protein CSAKLSVPADTQYF.

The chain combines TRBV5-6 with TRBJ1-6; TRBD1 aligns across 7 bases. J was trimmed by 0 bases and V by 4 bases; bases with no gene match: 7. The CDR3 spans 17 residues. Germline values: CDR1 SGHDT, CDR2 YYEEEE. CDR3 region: CASSTTGDPSYNSPLHF. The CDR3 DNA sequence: TGTGCCAGCAGCACCACAGGGGACCCCTCCTATAATTCACCCCTCCACTTT.

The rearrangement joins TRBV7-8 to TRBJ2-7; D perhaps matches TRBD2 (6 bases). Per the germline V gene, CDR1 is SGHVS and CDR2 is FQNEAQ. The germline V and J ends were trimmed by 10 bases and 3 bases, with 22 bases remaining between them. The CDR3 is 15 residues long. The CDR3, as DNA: TGTGCCACCCGGGGGTTGGGGCAGGGTAGCTACGAGCAGTACTTC. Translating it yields CATRGLGQGSYEQYF.

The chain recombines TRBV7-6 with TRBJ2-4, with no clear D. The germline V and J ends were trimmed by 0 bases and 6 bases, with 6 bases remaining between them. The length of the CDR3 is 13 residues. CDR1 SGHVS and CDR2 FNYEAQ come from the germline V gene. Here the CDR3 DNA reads TGTGCCAGCAGCTTAGCGCATGGAAACATTCAGTACTTC. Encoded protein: CASSLAHGNIQYF.